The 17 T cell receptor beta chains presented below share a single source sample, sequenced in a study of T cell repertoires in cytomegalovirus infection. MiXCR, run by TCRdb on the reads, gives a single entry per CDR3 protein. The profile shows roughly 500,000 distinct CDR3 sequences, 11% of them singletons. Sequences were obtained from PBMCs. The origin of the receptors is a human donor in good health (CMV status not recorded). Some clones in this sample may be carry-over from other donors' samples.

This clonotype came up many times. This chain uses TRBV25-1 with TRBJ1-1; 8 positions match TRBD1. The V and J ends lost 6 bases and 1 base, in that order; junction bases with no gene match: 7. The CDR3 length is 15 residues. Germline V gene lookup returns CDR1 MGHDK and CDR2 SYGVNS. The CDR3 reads CASRGRGLRNTEAFF. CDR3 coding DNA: TGTGCCAGCAGAGGCAGGGGGCTTCGGAACACTGAAGCTTTCTTT.

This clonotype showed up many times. The CDR3 protein is CSVKGAETEAFF. CDR3 sequence (DNA): TGCAGCGTTAAGGGGGCGGAAACTGAAGCTTTCTTT. V is TRBV29-1 and J is TRBJ1-1, with TRBD1 matching 7 bases. CDR1 and CDR2 from the germline V gene are SQVTM and ANQGSEA. V lost 5 bases to trimming and J lost 5 bases; unmatched junction nucleotides: 5. The CDR3 covers 12 residues.

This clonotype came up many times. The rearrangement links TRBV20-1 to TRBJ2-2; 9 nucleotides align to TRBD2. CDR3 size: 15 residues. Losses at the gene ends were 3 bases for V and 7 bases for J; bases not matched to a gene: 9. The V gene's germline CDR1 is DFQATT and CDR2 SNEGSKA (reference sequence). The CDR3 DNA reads TGCAGTGCTAGCTGGGCGGGGGGGCCGGACGGGGAGCTGTTTTTT. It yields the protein CSASWAGGPDGELFF.

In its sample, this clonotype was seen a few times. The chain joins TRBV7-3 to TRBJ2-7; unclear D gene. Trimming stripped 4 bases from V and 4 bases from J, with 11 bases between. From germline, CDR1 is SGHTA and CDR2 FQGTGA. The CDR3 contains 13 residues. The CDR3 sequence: CASSSFPGYEQYF. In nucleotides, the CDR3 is TGTGCCAGCAGCTCCTTCCCTGGATACGAGCAGTACTTC. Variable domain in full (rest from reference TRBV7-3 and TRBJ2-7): GAGVSQTPSNKVTEKGKYVELRCDPISGHTALYWYRQSLGQGPEFLIYFQGTGAADDSGLPNDRFFAVRPEGSVSTLKIQRTERGDSAVYLCASSSFPGYEQYFGPGTRLTVT.

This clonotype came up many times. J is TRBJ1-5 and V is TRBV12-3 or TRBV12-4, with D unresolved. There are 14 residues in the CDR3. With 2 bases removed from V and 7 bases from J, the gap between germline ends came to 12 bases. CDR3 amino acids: CASSLKGPWQPQHF. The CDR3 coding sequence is TGTGCCAGCAGTTTAAAAGGCCCGTGGCAGCCCCAGCATTTT.

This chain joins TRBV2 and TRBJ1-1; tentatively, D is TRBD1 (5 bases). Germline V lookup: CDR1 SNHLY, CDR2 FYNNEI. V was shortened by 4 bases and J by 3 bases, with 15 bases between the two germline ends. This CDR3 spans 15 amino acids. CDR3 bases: TGTGCCAGCAGTGGTTGGAGGCAGGGTGACACTGAAGCTTTCTTT. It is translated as CASSGWRQGDTEAFF. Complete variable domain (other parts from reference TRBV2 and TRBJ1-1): EPEVTQTPSHQVTQMGQEVILRCVPISNHLYFYWYRQILGQKVEFLVSFYNNEISEKSEIFDDQFSVERPDGSNFTLKIRSTKLEDSAMYFCASSGWRQGDTEAFFGQGTRLTVV.

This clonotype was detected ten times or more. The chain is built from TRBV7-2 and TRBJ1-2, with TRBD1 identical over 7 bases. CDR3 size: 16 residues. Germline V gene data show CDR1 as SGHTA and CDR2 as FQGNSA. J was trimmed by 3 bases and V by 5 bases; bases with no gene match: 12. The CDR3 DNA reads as TGTGCCAGCAGCCTACAGGGACAGTCAAGAGACTATGGCTACACCTTC. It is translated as CASSLQGQSRDYGYTF.

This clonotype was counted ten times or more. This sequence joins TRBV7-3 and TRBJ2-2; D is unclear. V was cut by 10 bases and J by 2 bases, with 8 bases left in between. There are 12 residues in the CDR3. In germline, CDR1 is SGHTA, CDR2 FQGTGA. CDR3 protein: CATGFNTGELFF. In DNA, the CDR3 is TGTGCCACCGGGTTCAACACCGGGGAGCTGTTTTTT.

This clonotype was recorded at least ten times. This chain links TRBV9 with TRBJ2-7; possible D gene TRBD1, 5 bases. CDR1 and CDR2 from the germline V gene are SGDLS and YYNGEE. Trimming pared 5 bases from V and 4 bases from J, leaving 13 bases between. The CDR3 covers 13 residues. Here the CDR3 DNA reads TGTGCCAGCAGTGGGAAGGGGCGGTACGAGCAGTACTTC. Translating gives CASSGKGRYEQYF. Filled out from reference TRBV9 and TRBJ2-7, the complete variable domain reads DSGVTQTPKHLITATGQRVTLRCSPRSGDLSVYWYQQSLDQGLQFLIQYYNGEERAKGNILERFSAQQFPDLHSELNLSSLELGDSALYFCASSGKGRYEQYFGPGTRLTVT.

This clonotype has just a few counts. CDR3: CASSLTGQEQPQHF. DNA for the CDR3: TGCGCCAGCAGCTTGACAGGGCAGGAGCAGCCCCAGCATTTT. The chain recombines TRBV5-1 with TRBJ1-5, with D possibly matching TRBD1 (6 bases). Per germline, CDR1 SGHRS and CDR2 YFSETQ. Trimming cost V 1 base and J 7 bases, with 12 bases left between them. This CDR3 has 14 residues. The full variable domain, with the rest looked up from reference TRBV5-1 and TRBJ1-5, is KAGVTQTPRYLIKTRGQQVTLSCSPISGHRSVSWYQQTPGQGLQFLFEYFSETQRNKGNFPGRFSGRQFSNSRSEMNVSTLELGDSALYLCASSLTGQEQPQHFGDGTRLSIL.

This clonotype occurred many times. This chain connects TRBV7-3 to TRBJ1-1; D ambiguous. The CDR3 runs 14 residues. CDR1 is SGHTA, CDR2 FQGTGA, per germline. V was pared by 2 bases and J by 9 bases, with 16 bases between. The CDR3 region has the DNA TGTGCCAGCAGCTTAGACTCAGGTGGCCCGCAAGCTTTCTTT. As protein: CASSLDSGGPQAFF.

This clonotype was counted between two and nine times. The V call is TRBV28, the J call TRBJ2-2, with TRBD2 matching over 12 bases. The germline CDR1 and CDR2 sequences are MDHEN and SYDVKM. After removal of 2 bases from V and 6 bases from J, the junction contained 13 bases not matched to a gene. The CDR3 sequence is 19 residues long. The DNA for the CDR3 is TGTGCCAGCAGTTTAAACCGAAACGGACTAGCGGGATCTTCCGGGGAGCTGTTTTTT. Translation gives CASSLNRNGLAGSSGELFF.

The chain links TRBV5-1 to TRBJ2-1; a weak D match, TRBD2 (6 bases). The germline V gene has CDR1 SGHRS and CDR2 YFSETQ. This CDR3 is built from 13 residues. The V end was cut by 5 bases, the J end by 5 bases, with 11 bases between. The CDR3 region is CASRGGTNNEQFF. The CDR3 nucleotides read TGCGCCAGCAGAGGCGGGACCAACAATGAGCAGTTCTTC. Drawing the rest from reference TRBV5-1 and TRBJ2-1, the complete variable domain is KAGVTQTPRYLIKTRGQQVTLSCSPISGHRSVSWYQQTPGQGLQFLFEYFSETQRNKGNFPGRFSGRQFSNSRSEMNVSTLELGDSALYLCASRGGTNNEQFFGPGTRLTVL.

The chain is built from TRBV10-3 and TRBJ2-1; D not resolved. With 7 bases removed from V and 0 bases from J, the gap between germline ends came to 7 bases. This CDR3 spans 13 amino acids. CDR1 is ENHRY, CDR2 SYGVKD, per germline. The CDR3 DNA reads TGTGCCATCAAGGAAAGCTCCTACAATGAGCAGTTCTTC. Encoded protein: CAIKESSYNEQFF.

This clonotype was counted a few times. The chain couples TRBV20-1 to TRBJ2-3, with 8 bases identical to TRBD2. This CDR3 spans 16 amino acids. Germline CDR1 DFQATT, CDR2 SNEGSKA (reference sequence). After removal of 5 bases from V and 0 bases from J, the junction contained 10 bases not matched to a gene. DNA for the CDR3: TGCAGTGCTGAAGGGACTCAGCGGGGGAGCACAGATACGCAGTATTTT. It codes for CSAEGTQRGSTDTQYF.

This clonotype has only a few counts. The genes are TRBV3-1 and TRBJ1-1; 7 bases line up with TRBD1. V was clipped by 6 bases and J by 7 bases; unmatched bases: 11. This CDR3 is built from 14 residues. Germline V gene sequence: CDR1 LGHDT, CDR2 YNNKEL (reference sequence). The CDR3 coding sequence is TGTGCCAGCAGTCCCTTACAGGGGCGGGGTGAAGCTTTCTTT. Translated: CASSPLQGRGEAFF.

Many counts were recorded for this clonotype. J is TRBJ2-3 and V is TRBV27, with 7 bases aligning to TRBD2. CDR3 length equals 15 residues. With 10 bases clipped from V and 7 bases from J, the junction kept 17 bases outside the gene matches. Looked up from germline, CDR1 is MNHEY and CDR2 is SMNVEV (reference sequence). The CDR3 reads CANLAAGIGLNTQYF. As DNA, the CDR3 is TGTGCCAACTTGGCAGCGGGGATAGGGCTGAATACGCAGTATTTT.